The 9 T cell receptor beta chains reported below all come from one sample, sequenced in a study of early T cells in non-severe SARS-CoV-2 infection. TCRdb used MiXCR to reprocess the 5' RACE reads, holding one entry per CDR3 protein. The sample consists of 90,000 to 120,000 distinct CDR3 sequences, roughly 11% of them appearing once. The sample was whole blood. The receptors were gathered from an adult who was a healthcare worker with PCR-confirmed SARS-CoV-2 infection or an uninfected control (not recorded which).

In this sample, this clonotype turned up a few times. The J gene is TRBJ1-5, the V gene TRBV28; D is perhaps TRBD1 (5 bases). Germline-derived CDR1 and CDR2 are MDHEN and SYDVKM. The V end was cut by 5 bases, the J end by 10 bases, with 9 bases between. The CDR3 contains 11 residues. This chain's CDR3 is CASSNRGPQHF. The CDR3 DNA follows: TGTGCCAGCAGTAATAGGGGCCCCCAGCATTTT.

The chain employs TRBV20-1 and TRBJ2-5; 7 positions match TRBD1. J lost 2 bases, V lost 6 bases, and 9 bases had no gene match. The CDR3 is made up of 14 amino acids. Germline V gene sequence: CDR1 DFQATT, CDR2 SNEGSKA (reference sequence). In nucleotides, the CDR3 is TGCAGTGCCTCCCGGGACAGCCTTCAAGAGACCCAGTACTTC. Amino acids: CSASRDSLQETQYF.

This clonotype has ten or more counts. This chain connects TRBV20-1 to TRBJ2-5; D gene uncertain. V was pared by 3 bases and J by 0 bases, with 11 bases between. The CDR3 runs to 14 residues. Germline CDR1 reads DFQATT; CDR2 reads SNEGSKA (reference sequence). The CDR3 DNA reads TGCAGTGCTAGTACCGAAGGTTACCAAGAGACCCAGTACTTC. This gives the protein CSASTEGYQETQYF.

For this clonotype: Since a much larger clone is just one base distant, this may be a read error. V and J are TRBV13 and TRBJ1-1; 10 bases map to TRBD1. Germline V gene sequence: CDR1 PRHDT, CDR2 FYEKMQ (reference sequence). The CDR3 contains 13 residues. Here the CDR3 DNA reads TGTGCCAGCAGCCCTCGGGACAGGGGAGTAGCTATCTTT. Translated, it gives CASSPRDRGVAIF.

This clonotype was picked up a small number of times. The CDR3 is CASSLGLEVNEQFF. CDR3 sequence (DNA): TGTGCCAGCAGCTTAGGACTAGAGGTCAATGAGCAGTTCTTC. J is TRBJ2-1 and V is TRBV7-2; a weak D match, TRBD2 (6 bases). Germline CDR1 and CDR2: SGHTA and FQGNSA. The CDR3 has 14 residues. With 1 base removed from V and 6 bases from J, the gap between germline ends came to 10 bases.

There are a few counts of this clonotype. This chain connects TRBV6-1 to TRBJ2-1, with 8 positions matching TRBD1. The CDR3 covers 15 residues. Germline CDR1 reads MNHNS; CDR2 reads SASEGT. The V segment lost 5 bases and the J segment 6 bases; nucleotides outside the gene matches: 9. The DNA for the CDR3 is TGTGCCAGCAGTCTCCGGACAGGGCTACTCAATGAGCAGTTCTTC. Its protein is CASSLRTGLLNEQFF.

This clonotype has just a few counts. The chain employs TRBV12-3 or TRBV12-4 and TRBJ2-7; TRBD2 agrees at 10 bases. This CDR3 is built from 14 residues. The junction had 9 bases not matched to a gene; V was cut back by 9 bases and J by 4 bases. In nucleotides, the CDR3 is TGTGCCAGTGAAAAGCGGGAGGGCACGTACGAGCAGTACTTC. Translating it yields CASEKREGTYEQYF.

This clonotype was recorded a few times. The V gene is TRBV28, the J gene TRBJ2-7; 7 bases match TRBD2. The V gene's germline CDR1 is MDHEN and CDR2 SYDVKM. V shed 5 bases, J shed 7 bases, and the junction held 14 bases outside the gene matches. There are 15 residues in the CDR3. CDR3 residues: CASSPRGGSSREQYF. In DNA, the CDR3 is TGTGCCAGCAGTCCCCGCGGGGGATCGTCAAGGGAGCAGTACTTC.

This chain connects TRBV7-2 to TRBJ2-7, with unresolved D. Trimming took 1 base from V and 4 from J, leaving 17 bases between them. CDR1 and CDR2 (germline): SGHTA, FQGNSA. This CDR3 is built from 16 residues. CDR3 residues: CASSLGQTRLSYEQYF. For the CDR3, the DNA is TGTGCCAGCAGCTTAGGCCAGACAAGGCTGAGTTACGAGCAGTACTTC.